What follows are 2 T cell receptor beta chains derived from one specimen sequenced in a study of T cell repertoires in cytomegalovirus infection. TCRdb ran MiXCR on the reads and lists one entry per CDR3 protein. The sample contains 150,000 to 200,000 distinct CDR3 sequences, 28% of which appear only once. What was sequenced was PBMCs. These receptors were taken from a human donor in good health (CMV status not recorded). Some clones in this sample may be carry-over from other donors' samples.

The chain combines TRBV19 with TRBJ2-2, with D maybe TRBD1 (5 bases). This CDR3 has 13 amino acids. CDR1 LNHDA and CDR2 SQIVND come from the germline V gene (reference sequence). V lost 4 bases, J lost 6 bases, and 9 bases lay in between. DNA of the CDR3: TGTGCCAGTAGTACCCAGGGCTCCGGGGAGCTGTTTTTT. Amino acids: CASSTQGSGELFF. Together with reference TRBV19 and TRBJ2-2, the CDR3 gives the full variable domain: DGGITQSPKYLFRKEGQNVTLSCEQNLNHDAMYWYRQDPGQGLRLIYYSQIVNDFQKGDIAEGYSVSREKKESFPLTVTSAQKNPTAFYLCASSTQGSGELFFGEGSRLTVL.

In its sample, this clonotype was seen many times. V gene TRBV7-2 combines with J gene TRBJ1-1, with 9 positions matching TRBD1. Per the germline V gene, CDR1 is SGHTA and CDR2 is FQGNSA. The CDR3 runs to 15 residues. Germline trimming cut 5 bases from V and 0 bases from J; bases unmatched to any gene: 4. The CDR3 loop is CASSRGQGLNTEAFF. The CDR3 nucleotides are TGTGCCAGCAGCCGGGGACAGGGATTGAACACTGAAGCTTTCTTT.